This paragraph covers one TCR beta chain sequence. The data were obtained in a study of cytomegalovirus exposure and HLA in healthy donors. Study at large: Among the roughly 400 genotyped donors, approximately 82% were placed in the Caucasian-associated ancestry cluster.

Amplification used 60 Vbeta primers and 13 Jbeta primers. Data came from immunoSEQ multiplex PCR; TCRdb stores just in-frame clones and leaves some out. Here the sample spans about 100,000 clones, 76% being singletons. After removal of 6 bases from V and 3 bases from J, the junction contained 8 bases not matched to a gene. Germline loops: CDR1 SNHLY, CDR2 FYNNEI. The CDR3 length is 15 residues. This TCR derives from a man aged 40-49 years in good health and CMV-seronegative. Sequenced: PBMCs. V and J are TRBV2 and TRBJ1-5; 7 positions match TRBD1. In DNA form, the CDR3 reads TGTGCCAGCAGGGGTACCAGGGGGAACAATCAGCCCCAGCATTTT. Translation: CASRGTRGNNQPQHF. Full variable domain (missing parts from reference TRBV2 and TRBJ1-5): EPEVTQTPSHQVTQMGQEVILRCVPISNHLYFYWYRQILGQKVEFLVSFYNNEISEKSEIFDDQFSVERPDGSNFTLKIRSTKLEDSAMYFCASRGTRGNNQPQHFGDGTRLSIL.